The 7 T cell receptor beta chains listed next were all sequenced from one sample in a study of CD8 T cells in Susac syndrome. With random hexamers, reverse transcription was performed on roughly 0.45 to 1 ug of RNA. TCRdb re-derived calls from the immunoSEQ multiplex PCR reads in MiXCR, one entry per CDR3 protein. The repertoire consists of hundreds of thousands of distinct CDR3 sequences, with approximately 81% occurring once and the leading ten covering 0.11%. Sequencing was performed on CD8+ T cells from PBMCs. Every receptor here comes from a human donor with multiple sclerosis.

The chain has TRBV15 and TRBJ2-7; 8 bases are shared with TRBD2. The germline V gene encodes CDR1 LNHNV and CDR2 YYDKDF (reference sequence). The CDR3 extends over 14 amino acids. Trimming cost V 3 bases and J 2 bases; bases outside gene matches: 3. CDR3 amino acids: CATSSGRGAYEQYF. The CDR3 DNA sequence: TGTGCCACCAGCAGCGGGAGGGGAGCCTACGAGCAGTACTTC.

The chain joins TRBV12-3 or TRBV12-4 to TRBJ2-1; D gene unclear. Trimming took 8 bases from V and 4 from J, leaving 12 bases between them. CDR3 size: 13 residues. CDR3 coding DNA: TGTGCCAGCGGCTTGGCTCGGTACAATGAGCAGTTCTTC. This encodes CASGLARYNEQFF.

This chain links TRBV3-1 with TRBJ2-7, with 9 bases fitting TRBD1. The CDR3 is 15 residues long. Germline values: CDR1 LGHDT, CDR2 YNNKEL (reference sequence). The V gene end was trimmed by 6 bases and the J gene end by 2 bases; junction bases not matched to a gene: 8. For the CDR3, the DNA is TGTGCCAGCAGTCCCAACAGGGGGCGTACCTACGAGCAGTACTTC. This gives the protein CASSPNRGRTYEQYF.

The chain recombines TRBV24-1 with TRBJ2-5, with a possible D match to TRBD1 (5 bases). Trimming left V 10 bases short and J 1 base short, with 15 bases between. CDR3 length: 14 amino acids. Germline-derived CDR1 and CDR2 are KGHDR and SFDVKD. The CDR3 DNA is TGTGCCACAGTAAACAGGAGTAGCCAAGAGACCCAGTACTTC. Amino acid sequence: CATVNRSSQETQYF.

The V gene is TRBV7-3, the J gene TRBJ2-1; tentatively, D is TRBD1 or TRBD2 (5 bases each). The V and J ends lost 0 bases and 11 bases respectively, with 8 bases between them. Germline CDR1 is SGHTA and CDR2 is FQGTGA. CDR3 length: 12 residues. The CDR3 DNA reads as TGTGCCAGCAGCTTAACTAGGGACCAGCAGTTCTTC. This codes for CASSLTRDQQFF.

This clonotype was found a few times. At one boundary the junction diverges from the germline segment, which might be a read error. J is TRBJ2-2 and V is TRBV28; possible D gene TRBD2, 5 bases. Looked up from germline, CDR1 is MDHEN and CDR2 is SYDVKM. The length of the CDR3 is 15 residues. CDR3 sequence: CASSYLMDGHGELFF. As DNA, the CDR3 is TGTGCCAGCAGTTATCTGATGGACGGCCACGGGGAGTTGTTTTTT.

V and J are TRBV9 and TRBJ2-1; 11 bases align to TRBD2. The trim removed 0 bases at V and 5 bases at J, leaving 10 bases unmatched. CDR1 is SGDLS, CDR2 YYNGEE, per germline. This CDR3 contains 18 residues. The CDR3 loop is CASSVGGGTGLADNEQFF. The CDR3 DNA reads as TGTGCCAGCAGCGTAGGAGGGGGAACGGGACTAGCGGACAATGAGCAGTTCTTC. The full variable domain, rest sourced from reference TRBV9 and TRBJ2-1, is DSGVTQTPKHLITATGQRVTLRCSPRSGDLSVYWYQQSLDQGLQFLIQYYNGEERAKGNILERFSAQQFPDLHSELNLSSLELGDSALYFCASSVGGGTGLADNEQFFGPGTRLTVL.